Listed below are T cell receptor beta chains from one sample, sequenced in a study of cytomegalovirus exposure and HLA in healthy donors. This table comes from immunoSEQ multiplex PCR, and its TCRdb copy is limited to in-frame clones, with some not included. The table includes around 220,000 clones, just over 85% detected once. Specimen: PBMCs. These TCRs come from a woman aged 18 to 35 in good health and CMV-seronegative. CDR3s include the opening cysteine and the closing phenylalanine or tryptophan. The D gene is left open where the match is weak. Clone size, where shown, is once, few, many, or a class for clones that have expanded.

J gene: TRBJ2-5; D gene: NA; V gene: TRBV20-1; clone size: NA; CDR3 protein: CSGADGETQYF; CDR3 DNA: TGCAGTGGTGCAGATGGCGAGACCCAGTACTTC
J gene: TRBJ2-7; D gene: NA; V gene: TRBV2; clone size: NA; CDR3 protein: CAILSGLAYEQYF; CDR3 DNA: TGTGCCATCCTTTCGGGTCTGGCCTACGAGCAGTACTTC
J gene: TRBJ2-1; D gene: NA; V gene: TRBV9; clone size: NA; CDR3 protein: CASSVGPLQGYNEQFF; CDR3 DNA: TGTGCCAGCAGCGTAGGACCCCTACAGGGTTACAATGAGCAGTTCTTC
J gene: TRBJ2-1; D gene: NA; V gene: TRBV27; clone size: NA; CDR3 protein: CASSRRRDPRSYNEQFF; CDR3 DNA: TGTGCCAGCAGCCGGCGGCGGGACCCCCGCTCCTACAATGAGCAGTTCTTC
J gene: TRBJ2-1; D gene: NA; V gene: TRBV30; clone size: NA; CDR3 protein: CAWSGERYNEQFF; CDR3 DNA: TGTGCCTGGAGTGGGGAGCGGTACAATGAGCAGTTCTTC
J gene: TRBJ2-1; D gene: TRBD2; V gene: TRBV7-6; clone size: once; CDR3 protein: CASSRTSGHYNEQFF; CDR3 DNA: TGTGCCAGCAGCAGGACTAGCGGGCACTACAATGAGCAGTTCTTC
J gene: TRBJ2-5; D gene: NA; V gene: TRBV6-5; clone size: NA; CDR3 protein: CASNPGSENQETQYF; CDR3 DNA: TGTGCCAGCAACCCAGGTTCAGAAAACCAAGAGACCCAGTACTTC
J gene: TRBJ1-2; D gene: NA; V gene: TRBV30; clone size: NA; CDR3 protein: CAWSVLGARTGGYTF; CDR3 DNA: TGTGCCTGGAGTGTTTTGGGGGCGCGGACGGGAGGCTACACCTTC
J gene: TRBJ2-1; D gene: TRBD2; V gene: TRBV29-1; clone size: few; CDR3 protein: CSVEPNEREAYNEQFF; CDR3 DNA: TGCAGCGTTGAACCTAACGAGCGGGAGGCCTACAATGAGCAGTTCTTC
J gene: TRBJ2-2; D gene: TRBD2; V gene: TRBV11-2; clone size: NA; CDR3 protein: CATQGTSDQTGELFF; CDR3 DNA: TGTGCCACCCAAGGGACTAGCGACCAAACCGGGGAGCTGTTTTTT
J gene: TRBJ2-7; D gene: TRBD2; V gene: TRBV5-1; clone size: NA; CDR3 protein: CASSLTTSGVTTYEQYF; CDR3 DNA: TGCGCCAGCAGCTTGACCACTAGCGGGGTAACCACCTACGAGCAGTACTTC
J gene: TRBJ2-3; D gene: TRBD2; V gene: TRBV6-6; clone size: NA; CDR3 protein: CASRLLASGRDTQYF; CDR3 DNA: TGTGCCAGCCGCCTGTTGGCTAGCGGTAGAGATACGCAGTATTTT
J gene: TRBJ1-5; D gene: NA; V gene: TRBV19; clone size: NA; CDR3 protein: CASSTTPTGRVQPQHF; CDR3 DNA: TGTGCCAGTAGTACAACGCCGACCGGGAGGGTCCAGCCCCAGCATTTT
J gene: TRBJ2-6; D gene: NA; V gene: TRBV2; clone size: NA; CDR3 protein: CASSESTVLSGANVLTF; CDR3 DNA: TGTGCCAGCAGTGAATCAACAGTCCTCTCTGGGGCCAACGTCCTGACTTTC
J gene: TRBJ1-2; D gene: TRBD1; V gene: TRBV27; clone size: NA; CDR3 protein: CASTQTGAQGYTF; CDR3 DNA: TGTGCCAGCACGCAGACAGGGGCGCAGGGCTACACCTTC
J gene: TRBJ1-1; D gene: NA; V gene: TRBV10-3; clone size: once; CDR3 protein: CAINQGGWTEAFF; CDR3 DNA: TGTGCCATCAACCAGGGAGGTTGGACTGAAGCTTTCTTT
J gene: TRBJ2-5; D gene: TRBD2; V gene: TRBV28; clone size: NA; CDR3 protein: CASSLDQGGEGQETQYF; CDR3 DNA: TGTGCCAGCAGTTTAGACCAGGGAGGGGAGGGCCAAGAGACCCAGTACTTC
J gene: TRBJ2-1; D gene: TRBD2; V gene: TRBV2; clone size: NA; CDR3 protein: CASSEAGGFGEQFF; CDR3 DNA: TGTGCCAGCAGTGAAGCGGGAGGGTTCGGTGAGCAGTTCTTC
J gene: TRBJ2-5; D gene: TRBD2; V gene: TRBV28; clone size: NA; CDR3 protein: CASSSWTSGRGGEAQYF; CDR3 DNA: TGTGCCAGCAGTTCTTGGACTAGCGGGAGGGGGGGAGAGGCCCAGTACTTC
J gene: TRBJ2-7; D gene: TRBD1; V gene: TRBV11-3; clone size: NA; CDR3 protein: CASSLVVPGQPFYEQYF; CDR3 DNA: TGTGCCAGCAGCTTAGTCGTCCCGGGACAGCCATTCTACGAGCAGTACTTC
J gene: TRBJ2-1; D gene: NA; V gene: TRBV6-5; clone size: few; CDR3 protein: CASSYNRDFQFF; CDR3 DNA: TGTGCCAGCAGTTACAACCGGGACTTCCAGTTCTTC
J gene: TRBJ1-1; D gene: NA; V gene: TRBV27; clone size: NA; CDR3 protein: CASSFRGEITEAFF; CDR3 DNA: TGTGCCAGCAGTTTCCGGGGAGAGATCACTGAAGCTTTCTTT
J gene: TRBJ1-1; D gene: NA; V gene: TRBV7-7; clone size: many; CDR3 protein: CASSPPVTRENTEAFF; CDR3 DNA: TGTGCTAGCAGCCCGCCTGTAACCAGGGAGAACACTGAAGCTTTCTTT
J gene: TRBJ2-3; D gene: NA; V gene: TRBV27; clone size: few; CDR3 protein: CASSLAGSSTDTQYF; CDR3 DNA: TGTGCCAGCAGTTTAGCGGGATCTAGCACAGATACGCAGTATTTT
J gene: TRBJ1-2; D gene: TRBD1; V gene: TRBV7-9; clone size: NA; CDR3 protein: CASSLAGTGRGDGYTF; CDR3 DNA: TGTGCCAGCAGCTTAGCGGGGACAGGGAGAGGGGATGGCTACACCTTC
J gene: TRBJ2-1; D gene: TRBD2; V gene: TRBV19; clone size: NA; CDR3 protein: CASSSWEASGGQGDNEQFF; CDR3 DNA: TGTGCCAGTAGTTCCTGGGAGGCTAGCGGAGGGCAAGGCGACAATGAGCAGTTCTTC
J gene: TRBJ2-1; D gene: NA; V gene: TRBV7-6; clone size: NA; CDR3 protein: CASSLVGGLKYNEQFF; CDR3 DNA: TGTGCCAGCAGCTTAGTTGGGGGACTCAAATACAATGAGCAGTTCTTC
J gene: TRBJ2-5; D gene: TRBD2; V gene: TRBV12-5; clone size: NA; CDR3 protein: CASGLVTAGVETQYF; CDR3 DNA: TGTGCTAGTGGTTTGGTTACGGCGGGAGTAGAGACCCAGTACTTC
J gene: TRBJ2-3; D gene: TRBD2; V gene: TRBV9; clone size: once; CDR3 protein: CASSVDVAGGTDTQYF; CDR3 DNA: TGTGCCAGCAGCGTAGATGTAGCGGGAGGCACAGATACGCAGTATTTT
J gene: TRBJ1-3; D gene: TRBD1; V gene: TRBV28; clone size: NA; CDR3 protein: CASRPGLSTGKVSGNTIYF; CDR3 DNA: TGTGCCAGCAGGCCGGGCCTATCGACAGGGAAAGTCTCTGGAAACACCATATATTTT